The present entry profiles one T cell receptor (beta chain) with its context. The data derive from a study of T cell changes during pregnancy in multiple sclerosis. The CDR3 is made up of 15 amino acids. V lost 0 bases, J lost 0 bases, and 9 bases lay in between. Per germline, CDR1 SGHVS and CDR2 FNYEAQ. The method was immunoSEQ multiplex PCR; TCRdb's version includes in-frame clones alone and lacks a portion of them. The sample yields about 45,000 clones, over 75% seen once. The clonotype was recovered from a female donor with multiple sclerosis, enrolled in a pregnancy study. Here the sequenced sample was CD4+ T cells from peripheral blood mononuclear cells, taken before pregnancy. The chain couples TRBV7-6 to TRBJ2-7; weak D call: TRBD2 (6 bases). The CDR3 DNA is TGTGCCAGCAGCTTAGCGGGGGGACCCTCCTACGAGCAGTACTTC. Protein: CASSLAGGPSYEQYF.